This is a list of T cell receptor beta chains from one sample in a study of blood T cell repertoires in COVID-19. Generated by immunoSEQ multiplex PCR, the TCRdb table keeps only in-frame clones and is missing some. The sample holds roughly 250,000 clones, around 90% seen once. The source material was peripheral blood. These receptors were obtained from a man between 60 and 70 years old who had recovered from COVID-19. The CDR3 runs from the conserved cysteine through the conserved F or W. The order of the fields is D gene, V gene, clone size, J gene, CDR3 protein, CDR3 DNA. A D gene is named only where the DNA matches it firmly. Clone sizes are given selectively: once, few, many, or a class where the clone is expanded.

D: TRBD2
V: TRBV3-1/TRBV3-2
size: once
J: TRBJ2-2
CDR3: CASSLREGTGELFF
DNA: TGTGCCAGCAGCCTCAGGGAGGGCACCGGGGAGCTGTTTTTT

D: TRBD1
V: TRBV6-6
size: NA
J: TRBJ2-7
CDR3: CATGQGALSSYEQYF
DNA: TGTGCCACCGGACAGGGGGCCTTATCCTCCTACGAGCAGTACTTC

D: TRBD1
V: TRBV7-9
size: once
J: TRBJ1-1
CDR3: CASSLGGAGGFGGAFF
DNA: TGTGCCAGCAGCTTAGGTGGGGCAGGGGGATTCGGAGGCGCTTTCTTT

D: TRBD1
V: TRBV2
size: NA
J: TRBJ1-4
CDR3: CASSTGTGNEKLFF
DNA: TGTGCCAGCAGTACCGGGACAGGGAATGAAAAACTGTTTTTT

D: TRBD1
V: TRBV7-9
size: NA
J: TRBJ2-7
CDR3: CASSLLDRVGEQYF
DNA: TGTGCCAGCAGCTTACTCGACAGGGTGGGCGAGCAGTACTTC

D: NA
V: TRBV7-8
size: NA
J: TRBJ2-7
CDR3: CASSFSGGQNYEQYF
DNA: TGTGCCAGCAGCTTCTCTGGGGGCCAAAACTACGAGCAGTACTTC

D: NA
V: TRBV19
size: NA
J: TRBJ1-6
CDR3: CASSTRGNSPLHF
DNA: TGTGCCAGTAGTACGCGGGGGAATTCACCCCTCCACTTT

D: NA
V: TRBV19
size: once
J: TRBJ1-1
CDR3: CASSIGQGIPEAFF
DNA: TGTGCCAGTAGTATAGGCCAGGGTATCCCTGAAGCTTTCTTT

D: TRBD2
V: TRBV27
size: once
J: TRBJ2-7
CDR3: CASSSRGGDPHLIAYEQYF
DNA: TGTGCCAGCAGTTCCCGGGGGGGCGATCCGCATCTAATCGCCTACGAGCAGTACTTC

D: NA
V: TRBV11-2
size: NA
J: TRBJ2-5
CDR3: CASSFTAGLPQETQYF
DNA: TGTGCCAGCAGCTTCACTGCGGGACTCCCCCAAGAGACCCAGTACTTC

D: NA
V: TRBV6-5
size: NA
J: TRBJ2-3
CDR3: CASSRDWIGSDTQYF
DNA: TGTGCCAGCAGTAGGGACTGGATTGGTTCAGATACGCAGTATTTT

D: NA
V: TRBV12-5
size: NA
J: TRBJ1-2
CDR3: CASGLPLTGTYGYTF
DNA: TGTGCTAGTGGTTTGCCGCTGACAGGCACCTACGGCTACACCTTC

D: NA
V: TRBV3-1/TRBV3-2
size: NA
J: TRBJ2-5
CDR3: CASSQSETQYF
DNA: TGTGCCAGCAGCCAATCGGAGACCCAGTACTTC

D: NA
V: TRBV5-6
size: NA
J: TRBJ1-1
CDR3: CASSLFFTEKAFF
DNA: TGTGCCAGCAGCTTGTTCTTCACAGAAAAAGCTTTCTTT

D: NA
V: TRBV6-5
size: NA
J: TRBJ1-2
CDR3: CASTRGTYGYTF
DNA: TGTGCCAGCACCCGAGGAACCTATGGCTACACCTTC

D: TRBD2
V: TRBV29-1
size: NA
J: TRBJ2-3
CDR3: CSASPGLVSGWQYF
DNA: TGCAGCGCTTCCCCCGGACTAGTTTCCGGGTGGCAGTATTTT

D: TRBD2
V: TRBV5-1
size: NA
J: TRBJ2-3
CDR3: CASNDPSGGVTDTQYF
DNA: TGCGCCAGCAACGATCCCAGCGGGGGGGTTACAGATACGCAGTATTTT

D: TRBD1
V: TRBV11-2
size: NA
J: TRBJ2-3
CDR3: CASRFPGQGWGTDTQYF
DNA: TGTGCCAGCAGATTCCCGGGACAGGGGTGGGGCACAGATACGCAGTATTTT

D: NA
V: TRBV7-9
size: NA
J: TRBJ2-2
CDR3: CAGAASVQNTGELFF
DNA: TGTGCCGGAGCGGCGTCGGTCCAGAACACCGGGGAGCTGTTTTTT

D: NA
V: TRBV12-3/TRBV12-4
size: NA
J: TRBJ1-6
CDR3: CASSRQEGPLHF
DNA: TGTGCCAGCAGTCGACAGGAAGGGCCCCTCCACTTT

D: TRBD1
V: TRBV9
size: NA
J: TRBJ1-5
CDR3: CASSPGQNSNQPQHF
DNA: TGTGCCAGCAGCCCGGGACAGAATAGCAATCAGCCCCAGCATTTT

D: NA
V: TRBV9
size: NA
J: TRBJ1-1
CDR3: CASSVGLENTEAFF
DNA: TGTGCCAGCAGCGTAGGGCTAGAAAACACTGAAGCTTTCTTT

D: NA
V: TRBV4-2
size: NA
J: TRBJ2-2
CDR3: CASSLPGAANTGELFF
DNA: TGTGCCAGCAGCCTACCTGGTGCGGCCAACACCGGGGAGCTGTTTTTT

D: NA
V: TRBV11-3
size: NA
J: TRBJ2-2
CDR3: CASSRRDGGELFF
DNA: TGTGCCAGCAGCCGCAGGGATGGCGGGGAGCTGTTTTTT

D: NA
V: TRBV19
size: NA
J: TRBJ1-1
CDR3: CASSPTSDRRGTEAFF
DNA: TGTGCCAGTAGTCCAACCTCGGACCGGCGGGGGACTGAAGCTTTCTTT

D: TRBD2
V: TRBV7-9
size: once
J: TRBJ2-1
CDR3: CASSFRVGGYNEQFF
DNA: TGTGCCAGCAGCTTCAGGGTGGGGGGGTACAATGAGCAGTTCTTC

D: NA
V: TRBV7-9
size: few
J: TRBJ1-5
CDR3: CASSSGSQPQHF
DNA: TGTGCCAGCAGCTCAGGTTCTCAGCCCCAGCATTTT

D: NA
V: TRBV19
size: NA
J: TRBJ2-2
CDR3: CASSILGSANTGELFF
DNA: TGTGCCAGTAGTATTCTGGGGAGCGCGAACACCGGGGAGCTGTTTTTT

D: NA
V: TRBV3-1/TRBV3-2
size: few
J: TRBJ2-6
CDR3: CASSSQGSSGLGFSGANVLTF
DNA: TGTGCCAGCAGCTCTCAAGGGAGTTCGGGACTCGGATTCTCTGGGGCCAACGTCCTGACTTTC

D: TRBD1
V: TRBV10-1
size: few
J: TRBJ1-2
CDR3: CASSGTGGTGYTF
DNA: TGCGCCAGCAGTGGGACAGGGGGCACTGGCTACACCTTC

D: NA
V: TRBV10-3
size: NA
J: TRBJ2-7
CDR3: CAISYGGREQYF
DNA: TGTGCCATCAGTTACGGGGGGCGGGAGCAGTACTTC

D: NA
V: TRBV7-2
size: NA
J: TRBJ2-5
CDR3: CASSPGGSLETQYF
DNA: TGTGCCAGCAGCCCAGGGGGGTCCTTGGAGACCCAGTACTTC

D: NA
V: TRBV7-2
size: NA
J: TRBJ2-1
CDR3: CASSLRARTDEQFF
DNA: TGTGCCAGCAGCTTACGCGCGAGAACCGATGAGCAGTTCTTC

D: NA
V: TRBV6-5
size: few
J: TRBJ2-2
CDR3: CASSYGGTGTGELFF
DNA: TGTGCCAGCAGTTACGGAGGGACGGGAACCGGGGAGCTGTTTTTT

D: NA
V: TRBV3-1/TRBV3-2
size: NA
J: TRBJ2-5
CDR3: CASRLRETQYF
DNA: TGTGCCAGCCGCCTGAGGGAGACCCAGTACTTC

D: TRBD1
V: TRBV7-9
size: NA
J: TRBJ1-1
CDR3: CASSLEQGVTEAFF
DNA: TGTGCCAGCAGCTTGGAACAGGGGGTCACTGAAGCTTTCTTT

D: NA
V: TRBV6-4
size: NA
J: TRBJ2-2
CDR3: CASMERSNTGELFF
DNA: TGTGCCAGCATGGAGAGATCGAACACCGGGGAGCTGTTTTTT

D: TRBD2
V: TRBV7-9
size: NA
J: TRBJ2-1
CDR3: CASSLRAGGREQFF
DNA: TGTGCCAGCAGCTTAAGGGCGGGGGGGCGTGAGCAGTTCTTC

D: NA
V: TRBV5-4
size: NA
J: TRBJ2-6
CDR3: CASRSLGGTLGVLTF
DNA: TGTGCCAGCAGGTCACTGGGGGGGACACTAGGCGTCCTGACTTTC

D: TRBD1
V: TRBV28
size: NA
J: TRBJ1-1
CDR3: CASRRSGTGGTEAFF
DNA: TGTGCCAGCAGGAGATCCGGGACAGGGGGCACTGAAGCTTTCTTT

D: NA
V: TRBV20-1
size: NA
J: TRBJ1-5
CDR3: CSASFAHDQPQHF
DNA: TGCAGTGCTAGTTTCGCACACGATCAGCCCCAGCATTTT